Each of the 22 T cell receptor beta chains below was sequenced from the same sample in a study of T cell responses to AZD1222 COVID-19 vaccine. Profiling relied on immunoSEQ multiplex PCR, and the TCRdb table lists in-frame clones only, not all of them. The sample has 75,000 to 100,000 clones; around 94% are singletons. This material consisted of peripheral blood, taken on day 0 of AZD1222 vaccination. All receptors come from an adult in good health.

The CDR3 here is CASSLGPGSTSGNTIYF. CDR3 bases: TGCGCCAGCAGCTTAGGGCCAGGATCGACCTCTGGAAACACCATATATTTT. The chain links TRBV5-1 to TRBJ1-3; D is unclear. This CDR3 spans 17 amino acids. Germline CDR1 reads SGHRS; CDR2 reads YFSETQ. The V and J ends lost 2 bases and 0 bases respectively, with 15 bases between them. Full variable domain (outside the CDR3, taken from reference TRBV5-1 and TRBJ1-3): KAGVTQTPRYLIKTRGQQVTLSCSPISGHRSVSWYQQTPGQGLQFLFEYFSETQRNKGNFPGRFSGRQFSNSRSEMNVSTLELGDSALYLCASSLGPGSTSGNTIYFGEGSWLTVV.

The chain combines TRBV7-8 with TRBJ2-2; D unresolved. V was cut by 7 bases and J by 3 bases, with 6 bases left in between. This CDR3 has 12 residues. The germline CDR1 and CDR2 sequences are SGHVS and FQNEAQ. CDR3 bases: TGTGCCAGCACCGAATACACCGGGGAGCTGTTTTTT. This sequence encodes CASTEYTGELFF.

V is TRBV5-1 and J is TRBJ2-2; D uncertain. CDR1 is SGHRS, CDR2 YFSETQ, per germline. CDR3 length: 16 residues. With 0 bases removed from V and 0 bases from J, the gap between germline ends came to 9 bases. CDR3 sequence reads: CASSLVGVANTGELFF. The CDR3 coding sequence is TGCGCCAGCAGCTTGGTTGGCGTCGCGAACACCGGGGAGCTGTTTTTT. Using reference TRBV5-1 and TRBJ2-2 for the parts outside the CDR3, the full variable domain is KAGVTQTPRYLIKTRGQQVTLSCSPISGHRSVSWYQQTPGQGLQFLFEYFSETQRNKGNFPGRFSGRQFSNSRSEMNVSTLELGDSALYLCASSLVGVANTGELFFGEGSRLTVL.

V and J are TRBV7-9 and TRBJ1-1, with 11 bases aligning to TRBD1. With V trimmed by 7 bases and J by 10 bases, 11 bases remained unmatched. Germline V lookup: CDR1 SEHNR, CDR2 FQNEAQ (reference sequence). The CDR3 is 14 amino acids. Here the CDR3 DNA reads TGTGCCAGCATTTTAGATGGGACAGGGGGTTTAGCTTTCTTT. Amino acids: CASILDGTGGLAFF.

CDR3 nucleotide sequence: TGTGCCATCACTGGACAGGACTCCTACGAGCAGTACTTC. Amino acid sequence: CAITGQDSYEQYF. This rearrangement joins TRBV10-3 to TRBJ2-7; 7 bases agree with TRBD1. J gave up 0 bases and V 7 bases, and 3 bases lay outside the gene matches. The CDR3 runs to 13 residues. Looked up from germline, CDR1 is ENHRY and CDR2 is SYGVKD.

The chain couples TRBV5-1 to TRBJ1-5; TRBD1 matches 7 bases. Per the germline V gene, CDR1 is SGHRS and CDR2 is YFSETQ. The CDR3 length is 15 residues. Germline trimming cut 4 bases from V and 0 bases from J; bases unmatched to any gene: 4. CDR3 nucleotides: TGCGCCAGCAGCCCGGGACAGAATAGCAATCAGCCCCAGCATTTT. This encodes CASSPGQNSNQPQHF.

The rearrangement links TRBV6-5 to TRBJ2-5; weak D call: TRBD2 (6 bases). V was shortened by 5 bases and J by 1 base, with 8 bases between the two germline ends. The CDR3 spans 13 residues. Germline V CDR1 and CDR2: MNHEY, SVGAGI. CDR3 DNA: TGTGCCAGCAGTAGGGACTCCCAAGAGACCCAGTACTTC. This translates into CASSRDSQETQYF.

The gene calls are TRBV5-1 and TRBJ2-3; the match to TRBD1 covers 7 bases. The CDR3 is made up of 15 amino acids. Trimming cost V 2 bases and J 4 bases; bases outside gene matches: 7. Germline CDR1 is SGHRS and CDR2 is YFSETQ. The CDR3 DNA is TGCGCCAGCAGCTTAGACAGGGCCCCCTCAGATACGCAGTATTTT. It translates to CASSLDRAPSDTQYF. The full variable domain, completed using reference TRBV5-1 and TRBJ2-3, is KAGVTQTPRYLIKTRGQQVTLSCSPISGHRSVSWYQQTPGQGLQFLFEYFSETQRNKGNFPGRFSGRQFSNSRSEMNVSTLELGDSALYLCASSLDRAPSDTQYFGPGTRLTVL.

CDR3 coding DNA: TGCGCCAGCAGCCAGACAGGGGCCCTCTCCTACAATGAGCAGTTCTTC. Its protein product is CASSQTGALSYNEQFF. This rearrangement joins TRBV4-1 to TRBJ2-1; 8 positions match TRBD1. Germline V gene data show CDR1 as MGHRA and CDR2 as YSYEKL. J lost 0 bases, V lost 3 bases, and 4 bases had no gene match. This CDR3 comprises 16 residues.

The chain is built from TRBV5-8 and TRBJ1-1; a possible D gene is TRBD1 (5 bases). Per the germline V gene, CDR1 is SGHTS and CDR2 is YDEGEE. Trimming took off 4 bases at V and 1 base at J, with 8 bases between the two ends. This CDR3 is built from 13 residues. As DNA, the CDR3 is TGTGCCAGCAGCGAGGGACCGAACACTGAAGCTTTCTTT. It is translated as CASSEGPNTEAFF. Variable domain in full (rest from reference TRBV5-8 and TRBJ1-1): EAGVTQSPTHLIKTRGQQATLRCSPISGHTSVYWYQQALGLGLQFLLWYDEGEERNRGNFPPRFSGRQFPNYSSELNVNALELEDSALYLCASSEGPNTEAFFGQGTRLTVV.

The rearrangement uses TRBV5-4 and TRBJ1-4, with TRBD1 identical over 7 bases. Germline V lookup: CDR1 SGHNT, CDR2 YYREEE (reference sequence). The CDR3 contains 15 residues. J lost 6 bases, V lost 3 bases, and 8 bases had no gene match. The CDR3 reads CASSSRQGSDEKLFF. The CDR3 nucleotides are TGTGCCAGCAGCTCCCGACAGGGATCGGATGAAAAACTGTTTTTT.

J is TRBJ1-3 and V is TRBV5-4; a weak D match, TRBD1 (6 bases). This CDR3 is built from 17 residues. The germline gives CDR1 SGHNT, CDR2 YYREEE (reference sequence). V shed 1 base and J shed 1 base, with 15 bases lying between them. Written as DNA, the CDR3 is TGTGCCAGCAGCTTGTCACAGGGACTTCAATCTGGAAACACCATATATTTT. Translating gives CASSLSQGLQSGNTIYF.

The V gene is TRBV28, the J gene TRBJ1-1; D is perhaps TRBD1 (5 bases). Per germline, CDR1 MDHEN and CDR2 SYDVKM. V was cut by 5 bases and J by 5 bases, with 15 bases left in between. The CDR3 loop spans 14 amino acids. The CDR3 loop is CASSPPLGVTEAFF. The CDR3 DNA sequence: TGTGCCAGCAGTCCACCCTTAGGGGTAACTGAAGCTTTCTTT.

CDR3 coding DNA: TGTGCCAGCAGCTTGGGGGGCCCGAACACTGAAGCTTTCTTT. It is translated as CASSLGGPNTEAFF. The genes are TRBV5-4 and TRBJ1-1, with a weak D call TRBD1 (5 bases). CDR3 length equals 14 residues. V lost 0 bases and J 1 base, leaving 7 bases between the germline ends. From germline, CDR1 is SGHNT and CDR2 YYREEE (reference sequence).

In nucleotides, the CDR3 is TGCGCCAGCAGGTTATGGGGGACTAACACTGAAGCTTTCTTT. This encodes CASRLWGTNTEAFF. The V and J genes are TRBV5-1 and TRBJ1-1; possibly TRBD1 for D (5 bases). Trimming left V 5 bases short and J 2 bases short, with 13 bases between. In germline, CDR1 is SGHRS, CDR2 YFSETQ. This CDR3 spans 14 amino acids.

The count of this clone is one. The CDR3 DNA sequence: TGTGCCAGCAGTTTGACAGGGGGTCATACCAATCAGCCCCAGCATTTT. Encoded protein: CASSLTGGHTNQPQHF. The J gene is TRBJ1-5, the V gene TRBV2; 9 bases line up with TRBD1. The CDR3 is 16 residues long. CDR1 is SNHLY and CDR2 is FYNNEI in the germline V gene. V shed 5 bases, J shed 3 bases, and the junction held 8 bases outside the gene matches.

The chain combines TRBV5-1 with TRBJ2-1; 11 bases align to TRBD2. CDR1 is SGHRS, CDR2 YFSETQ, per germline. The CDR3 runs to 16 residues. Germline trimming cut 4 bases from V and 5 bases from J; bases unmatched to any gene: 8. CDR3 nucleotides: TGCGCCAGCAGCGGCACTAGCGGGGGATGGCACAATGAGCAGTTCTTC. It is translated as CASSGTSGGWHNEQFF.

This rearrangement joins TRBV2 to TRBJ1-1; possibly TRBD1 for D (5 bases). Per germline, CDR1 SNHLY and CDR2 FYNNEI. V shed 2 bases and J shed 0 bases, with 13 bases lying between them. This CDR3 has 16 residues. Here the CDR3 reads CASSERIWGMNTEAFF. The CDR3 DNA follows: TGTGCCAGCAGTGAACGTATTTGGGGGATGAACACTGAAGCTTTCTTT. The entire variable domain, with the rest obtained from reference TRBV2 and TRBJ1-1, is as follows: EPEVTQTPSHQVTQMGQEVILRCVPISNHLYFYWYRQILGQKVEFLVSFYNNEISEKSEIFDDQFSVERPDGSNFTLKIRSTKLEDSAMYFCASSERIWGMNTEAFFGQGTRLTVV.

The chain uses TRBV11-1 and TRBJ1-1; D possibly corresponds to TRBD1 (5 bases). Deletions cut 2 bases from V and 4 bases from J, with 17 bases between. Germline lookup yields CDR1 SGHAT and CDR2 FQDESV (reference sequence). The CDR3 is 16 residues long. Here the CDR3 reads CASSLRRNGGSTEAFF. CDR3 nucleotide sequence: TGTGCCAGCAGCTTAAGGAGGAACGGGGGTAGCACTGAAGCTTTCTTT.

The chain carries TRBV10-2 and TRBJ2-1; no definite D call. The V gene's germline CDR1 is WSHSY and CDR2 SAAADI. V shed 6 bases and J shed 5 bases, with 17 bases lying between them. This CDR3 spans 15 amino acids. This chain's CDR3 is CASRRPGSINNEQFF. CDR3 nucleotide sequence: TGCGCCAGCAGGAGACCCGGGTCGATAAACAATGAGCAGTTCTTC.

This clone was observed a single time. The V gene is TRBV10-1, the J gene TRBJ2-7; 7 bases match TRBD1. The J segment lost 6 bases and the V segment lost 4 bases, leaving 15 bases of the junction unmatched. CDR3 length equals 16 residues. Germline V gene sequence: CDR1 WNHNN, CDR2 SYGVQD (reference sequence). This CDR3 is CASSVGTGTAYGEQYF. CDR3 coding DNA: TGCGCCAGCAGTGTCGGCACCGGGACAGCTTACGGCGAGCAGTACTTC.

DNA for the CDR3: TGTGCCAGCAGCCAAGAGGGCCGGGCAACTAATGAAAAACTGTTTTTT. It specifies CASSQEGRATNEKLFF. The chain couples TRBV4-2 to TRBJ1-4; D is ambiguous. V was cut by 0 bases and J by 0 bases, with 8 bases left in between. Germline lookup yields CDR1 LGHNA and CDR2 YNFKEQ. This CDR3 contains 16 residues.